This entry lists 4 T cell receptor beta chains sequenced from one sample in a study of shared clonotypes between healthy human individuals. TCRdb keeps only in-frame clones here, not all; method: immunoSEQ multiplex PCR. Of roughly 2.4 million clones in the sample, approximately 94% were seen once. The specimen sequenced was naive CD4+ T cells sorted from blood. Documented subset: CD45RA+ positively selected. All receptors come from a man between 18 and 29 years old in good health.

J is TRBJ2-3 and V is TRBV10-3, with a tentative D call TRBD1 (5 bases). The CDR3 contains 15 residues. V was clipped by 10 bases and J by 0 bases, with 17 bases between them. Germline V CDR1 and CDR2: ENHRY, SYGVKD. The CDR3 DNA reads as TGTGCCACCATAAAAGGGGCACAAAGCACAGATACGCAGTATTTT. Amino acid sequence: CATIKGAQSTDTQYF.

The genes are TRBV5-1 and TRBJ2-1; 7 bases line up with TRBD1. The CDR3 consists of 15 residues. The germline CDR1 and CDR2 sequences are SGHRS and YFSETQ. The V segment lost 0 bases and the J segment 7 bases; nucleotides outside the gene matches: 7. CDR3 amino acids: CASSLGLDRANEQFF. CDR3 nucleotide sequence: TGCGCCAGCAGCTTGGGACTCGACAGGGCGAATGAGCAGTTCTTC.

Comments on this clone: Different DNA sequences within this sample yield the same CDR3. This chain connects TRBV5-1 to TRBJ2-5; possibly TRBD2 for D (5 bases). Germline loops: CDR1 SGHRS, CDR2 YFSETQ. The CDR3 runs to 14 residues. V dropped 4 bases and J dropped 1 base, with 11 bases sitting between them. In DNA form, the CDR3 reads TGCGCCAGCAGCCCCGGGCTAGCCCAAGAGACCCAGTACTTC. Amino acids: CASSPGLAQETQYF. Full variable domain (remainder filled in from reference TRBV5-1 and TRBJ2-5): KAGVTQTPRYLIKTRGQQVTLSCSPISGHRSVSWYQQTPGQGLQFLFEYFSETQRNKGNFPGRFSGRQFSNSRSEMNVSTLELGDSALYLCASSPGLAQETQYFGPGTRLLVL.

J is TRBJ2-1 and V is TRBV4-1; TRBD2 aligns across 11 bases. V was pared by 4 bases and J by 2 bases, with 4 bases of the junction left unmatched. This CDR3 is 16 amino acids long. Germline CDR1 MGHRA, CDR2 YSYEKL. The CDR3 loop is CASSLGTSGTYNEQFF. The CDR3, as DNA: TGCGCCAGCAGCCTGGGGACTAGCGGAACCTACAATGAGCAGTTCTTC.